The 6 T cell receptor beta chains below come from one sample, sequenced in a study of T cells in Graves' hyperthyroidism and ophthalmopathy. RNA transcripts served as the template for amplifying TCR beta CDR3 regions. Carried out on the TCR CDR3, a first-round RT-PCR used the HTBI primer set. TCRdb redid the calling of the multiplex PCR reads with MiXCR, one entry per CDR3 protein. Of about 460,000 distinct CDR3 sequences listed, roughly 23% were seen once; the top ten hold about 49%. The sample consisted of blood. The receptors were sampled from a woman in her seventies with Graves' ophthalmopathy.

This clonotype came up many times. This sequence joins TRBV6-2 or TRBV6-3 and TRBJ1-2, with D possibly being TRBD1 (5 bases). The CDR3 has 14 amino acids. Trimming left V 5 bases short and J 2 bases short, with 12 bases between. Germline V CDR1 and CDR2: MNHEY, SVGEGT. The CDR3 here is CASSRTSRNYGYTF. The CDR3 bases are TGTGCCAGCAGTAGGACAAGCCGAAACTATGGCTACACCTTC.

Ten or more counts support this clonotype. V usage is TRBV6-1 and J usage is TRBJ2-7; no clear D gene. The germline CDR1 and CDR2 sequences are MNHNS and SASEGT. The CDR3 covers 12 residues. Trimming shortened V by 5 bases and J by 4 bases, and 9 bases separated the two germline ends. The CDR3 DNA reads TGTGCCAGCAGTAAAAACACGTACGAGCAGTACTTC. It codes for CASSKNTYEQYF.

This clonotype was recorded at least ten times. The V gene is TRBV7-9, the J gene TRBJ2-7; D unresolved. CDR1 SEHNR and CDR2 FQNEAQ come from the germline V gene (reference sequence). The CDR3 covers 11 residues. V dropped 5 bases and J dropped 9 bases, with 11 bases sitting between them. DNA for the CDR3: TGTGCCAGCAGCACCCAGGTGGGGCAGTACTTC. It yields the protein CASSTQVGQYF.

This chain joins TRBV7-3 and TRBJ1-5, with D possibly being TRBD1 (5 bases). This CDR3 comprises 11 residues. Germline CDR1 SGHTA, CDR2 FQGTGA. The V gene lost 5 bases and the J gene lost 7 bases, with 6 bases spanning the gap. CDR3 loop: CASSEGQPQHF. CDR3 DNA: TGTGCCAGCAGCGAGGGGCAGCCCCAGCATTTT. The full variable domain, in which reference TRBV7-3 and TRBJ1-5 provide the parts outside the CDR3, is GAGVSQTPSNKVTEKGKYVELRCDPISGHTALYWYRQSLGQGPEFLIYFQGTGAADDSGLPNDRFFAVRPEGSVSTLKIQRTERGDSAVYLCASSEGQPQHFGDGTRLSIL.

There are a few counts of this clonotype. The gene calls are TRBV12-5 and TRBJ1-2; TRBD1 agrees at 10 bases. J gave up 6 bases and V 2 bases, and 6 bases lay outside the gene matches. Germline V gene data show CDR1 as LGHNT and CDR2 as FRNRAP. The CDR3 runs 15 residues. CDR3 DNA sequence: TGTGCTAGTGGTTTGCCCGGGACAGGGGCGAATGGCTACACCTTC. Translating it yields CASGLPGTGANGYTF.

This chain uses TRBV5-1 with TRBJ1-1; 10 positions match TRBD1. Germline loops: CDR1 SGHRS, CDR2 YFSETQ. The CDR3 contains 17 residues. V gave up 3 bases and J gave up 7 bases; unmatched junction bases: 15. CDR3 sequence (DNA): TGCGCCAGCAGCTGGACCGGGACAGGGGTGAGTGGCATTGAAGCTTTCTTT. It is translated as CASSWTGTGVSGIEAFF.